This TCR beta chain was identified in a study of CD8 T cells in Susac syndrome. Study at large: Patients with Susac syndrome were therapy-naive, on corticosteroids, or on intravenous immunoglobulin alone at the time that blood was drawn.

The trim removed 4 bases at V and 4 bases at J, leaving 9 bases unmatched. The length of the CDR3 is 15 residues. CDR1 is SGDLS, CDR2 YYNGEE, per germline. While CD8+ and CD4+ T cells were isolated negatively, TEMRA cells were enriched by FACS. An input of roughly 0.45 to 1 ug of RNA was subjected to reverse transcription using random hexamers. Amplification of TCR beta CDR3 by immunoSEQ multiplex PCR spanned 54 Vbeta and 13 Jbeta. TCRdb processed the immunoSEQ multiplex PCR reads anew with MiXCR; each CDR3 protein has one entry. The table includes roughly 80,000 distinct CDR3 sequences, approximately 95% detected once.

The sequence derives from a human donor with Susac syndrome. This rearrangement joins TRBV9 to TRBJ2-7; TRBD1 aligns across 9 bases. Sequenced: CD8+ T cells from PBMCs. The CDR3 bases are TGTGCCAGCAGCCCTCCAGGGGGACAGGGTTACGAGCAGTACTTC. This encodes CASSPPGGQGYEQYF.